The 20 T cell receptor beta chains presented below share a single source sample, sequenced in a study of cytomegalovirus exposure and HLA in healthy donors (dated by TCRdb to about 2017). The library was made by the immunoSEQ multiplex PCR assay. A mixture of 60 forward primers for TCR Vbeta segments and 13 reverse primers for TCR Jbeta segments was used in the multiplex PCR. What TCRdb holds here is the immuneACCESS table cut down to in-frame rearrangements. Part of the clones is not present; checked against another copy, under half of the missing clones reflect an unresolved V gene, and the others are unexplained. The sample includes 150,000 to 200,000 clones, with around 80% observed a single time. The ten largest make up around 13% of the sample. Material for sequencing was PBMCs. The receptors derive from a woman aged 45-65 years in good health and CMV-seropositive.

The V and J genes are TRBV29-1 and TRBJ2-7, with a possible D match to TRBD1 (6 bases). This CDR3 has 12 amino acids. The V end was cut by 6 bases, the J end by 0 bases, with 9 bases between. CDR1 SQVTM and CDR2 ANQGSEA come from the germline V gene. CDR3 in amino acids: CSVRDNSYEQYF. Here the CDR3 DNA reads TGCAGCGTCAGGGACAACTCCTACGAGCAGTACTTC.

The rearrangement joins TRBV13 to TRBJ1-2, with D perhaps matching TRBD1 (6 bases). This CDR3 spans 16 amino acids. Trimming took off 5 bases at V and 3 bases at J, with 19 bases between the two ends. Germline CDR1 PRHDT, CDR2 FYEKMQ (reference sequence). The CDR3 here is CASSGGPGGRDYGYTF. CDR3 DNA: TGTGCCAGCAGCGGAGGCCCCGGGGGGCGCGACTATGGCTACACCTTC.

The V and J genes are TRBV19 and TRBJ1-5; 8 nucleotides line up with TRBD1. CDR1 and CDR2 (germline): LNHDA, SQIVND (reference sequence). The CDR3 sequence is 17 residues long. J gave up 7 bases and V 0 bases, and 11 bases lay outside the gene matches. The CDR3 loop is CASSIDQGAPPRQPQHF. In DNA form, the CDR3 reads TGTGCCAGTAGTATAGACCAGGGGGCGCCGCCTCGGCAGCCCCAGCATTTT. Combining the CDR3 with reference TRBV19 and TRBJ1-5 gives the whole variable domain DGGITQSPKYLFRKEGQNVTLSCEQNLNHDAMYWYRQDPGQGLRLIYYSQIVNDFQKGDIAEGYSVSREKKESFPLTVTSAQKNPTAFYLCASSIDQGAPPRQPQHFGDGTRLSIL.

V and J are TRBV5-1 and TRBJ1-2, with D uncertain. The V gene lost 4 bases and the J gene lost 3 bases, with 16 bases spanning the gap. Per the germline V gene, CDR1 is SGHRS and CDR2 is YFSETQ. CDR3 length equals 15 residues. The CDR3 is CASSPSGRPDYGYTF. CDR3 coding DNA: TGCGCCAGCAGCCCCTCCGGCAGGCCCGACTATGGCTACACCTTC.

This clone has a handful of counts. The chain employs TRBV6-5 and TRBJ2-2; D gene unclear. The CDR3 spans 11 residues. Germline CDR1 and CDR2: MNHEY and SVGAGI. V lost 5 bases and J 6 bases, leaving 4 bases between the germline ends. DNA of the CDR3: TGTGCCAGCAGTCGAGCCGGGGAGCTGTTTTTT. It encodes CASSRAGELFF.

The chain recombines TRBV7-6 with TRBJ2-2; 8 bases match TRBD2. Germline V gives CDR1 SGHVS, CDR2 FNYEAQ. CDR3 length equals 16 residues. The V segment lost 5 bases and the J segment 6 bases; nucleotides outside the gene matches: 11. The CDR3 nucleotides are TGTGCCAGCAGCGACCGACGGGGGGGTTCTTCCGGGGAGCTGTTTTTT. It specifies CASSDRRGGSSGELFF. Full variable domain (rest looked up from reference TRBV7-6 and TRBJ2-2): GAGVSQSPRYKVTKRGQDVALRCDPISGHVSLYWYRQALGQGPEFLTYFNYEAQQDKSGLPNDRFSAERPEGSISTLTIQRTEQRDSAMYRCASSDRRGGSSGELFFGEGSRLTVL.

V and J are TRBV23-1 and TRBJ2-5, with a tentative D call TRBD1 (6 bases). TRBV23-1 is filed as an ORF, its function uncertain. The length of the CDR3 is 13 residues. V gave up 4 bases and J gave up 3 bases, with 9 bases separating them. The CDR3 sequence: CASSRAGEETQYF. CDR3 coding DNA: TGCGCCAGCAGTCGGGCAGGGGAAGAGACCCAGTACTTC.

This clone occurred once. CDR3 DNA: TGTGCCAGCAGCGGAGGAGAGGGTTCCAAATACGAGCAGTACTTC. Translated: CASSGGEGSKYEQYF. V usage is TRBV7-9 and J usage is TRBJ2-7; perhaps TRBD2 as D (5 bases). V lost 5 bases, J lost 4 bases, and 18 bases lay in between. The CDR3 loop spans 15 amino acids. Per the germline V gene, CDR1 is SEHNR and CDR2 is FQNEAQ (reference sequence). The full variable domain, rest sourced from reference TRBV7-9 and TRBJ2-7, is DTGVSQNPRHKITKRGQNVTFRCDPISEHNRLYWYRQTLGQGPEFLTYFQNEAQLEKSRLLSDRFSAERPKGSFSTLEIQRTEQGDSAMYLCASSGGEGSKYEQYFGPGTRLTVT.

This chain uses TRBV15 with TRBJ2-1; possible D gene TRBD1, 5 bases. The CDR3 sequence is 14 residues long. Germline CDR1 is LNHNV and CDR2 is YYDKDF (reference sequence). V gave up 0 bases and J gave up 8 bases, with 11 bases separating them. This CDR3 reads CATSRDNGADEQFF. CDR3 DNA sequence: TGTGCCACCAGCAGAGATAATGGGGCGGATGAGCAGTTCTTC.

The chain uses TRBV12-5 and TRBJ2-7; perhaps TRBD2 as D (6 bases). Germline values: CDR1 LGHNT, CDR2 FRNRAP. This CDR3 has 15 residues. Trimming removed 6 bases from V and 0 bases from J, with 15 bases in between. In nucleotides, the CDR3 is TGTGCTAGTGGCCCTTGGAGGGCCGGCTCCTACGAGCAGTACTTC. Protein product: CASGPWRAGSYEQYF.

Written as DNA, the CDR3 is TGTGCCAGCAGTGTGGACAGGGGGCTTGGCTACACCTTC. Amino acids: CASSVDRGLGYTF. This rearrangement joins TRBV6-1 to TRBJ1-2; 11 bases line up with TRBD1. CDR3 length: 13 residues. The germline CDR1 and CDR2 sequences are MNHNS and SASEGT. V was clipped by 4 bases and J by 7 bases; unmatched bases: 2.

The V gene is TRBV25-1, the J gene TRBJ2-2, with D perhaps TRBD1 (6 bases). CDR1 and CDR2 (germline): MGHDK, SYGVNS. CDR3 length: 15 amino acids. The germline V and J ends were trimmed by 6 bases and 7 bases, with 18 bases remaining between them. The CDR3 bases are TGTGCCAGCAGCCTCGCAGGGGATTCAGGCGGGGAGCTGTTTTTT. Its translation: CASSLAGDSGGELFF.

This chain connects TRBV5-1 to TRBJ2-2, with unresolved D. Germline V gene data show CDR1 as SGHRS and CDR2 as YFSETQ. Trimming took 0 bases from V and 8 from J, leaving 8 bases between them. The CDR3 has 13 amino acids. The CDR3 DNA is TGCGCCAGCAGCTTGGTGCCAGATGGGGAGCTGTTTTTT. As protein: CASSLVPDGELFF.

This rearrangement joins TRBV20-1 to TRBJ2-1; D gene ambiguous. V was shortened by 6 bases and J by 13 bases, with 13 bases between the two germline ends. The CDR3 has 10 amino acids. CDR1 is DFQATT and CDR2 is SNEGSKA in the germline V gene (reference sequence). CDR3 region: CSAFSVIQFF. In DNA, the CDR3 is TGCAGTGCGTTCTCGGTCATCCAGTTCTTC.

V and J are TRBV15 and TRBJ1-5; 10 bases line up with TRBD1. The length of the CDR3 is 16 residues. The ends lost 3 bases at V and 7 bases at J; junction bases unmatched: 9. Looked up from germline, CDR1 is LNHNV and CDR2 is YYDKDF (reference sequence). The CDR3 nucleotides are TGTGCCACCAGCAGCTCGGACAGGGGGGGGAGGCAGCCCCAGCATTTT. Translating gives CATSSSDRGGRQPQHF.

The V and J genes are TRBV10-3 and TRBJ2-7; TRBD1 matches 9 bases. Trimming at V came to 10 bases and at J to 6 bases, leaving 7 bases not matched to a gene. The germline gives CDR1 ENHRY, CDR2 SYGVKD. The CDR3 covers 12 residues. The CDR3 reads CATGGQGSEQYF. CDR3 sequence (DNA): TGTGCCACGGGGGGACAGGGTAGCGAGCAGTACTTC.

J is TRBJ2-7 and V is TRBV5-1, with TRBD1 identical over 9 bases. This CDR3 has 15 residues. Losses at the gene ends were 5 bases for V and 2 bases for J; bases not matched to a gene: 8. The germline gives CDR1 SGHRS, CDR2 YFSETQ. The CDR3 DNA sequence: TGCGCCAGCAGTTCCAGGACAGGGGAGGCCTACGAGCAGTACTTC. This gives the protein CASSSRTGEAYEQYF.

This clone is a singleton in its sample. The chain links TRBV6-1 to TRBJ2-3; 9 bases line up with TRBD1. The CDR3 covers 14 residues. Losses at the gene ends were 8 bases for V and 3 bases for J; bases not matched to a gene: 6. Germline V gene data show CDR1 as MNHNS and CDR2 as SASEGT. CDR3 DNA sequence: TGTGCCAGCTCGGACAGGGGTATGACAGATACGCAGTATTTT. Amino acids: CASSDRGMTDTQYF.

This sequence joins TRBV19 and TRBJ1-4; the match to TRBD1 covers 7 bases. V lost 5 bases to trimming and J lost 6 bases; unmatched junction nucleotides: 9. The CDR3 is made up of 15 amino acids. CDR1 is LNHDA, CDR2 SQIVND, per germline (reference sequence). In DNA form, the CDR3 reads TGTGCCAGTAGTGCCCGACAGGGTGCCTATGAAAAACTGTTTTTT. It encodes CASSARQGAYEKLFF.

The gene calls are TRBV6-5 and TRBJ2-7; possible D gene TRBD2, 7 bases. CDR1 is MNHEY and CDR2 is SVGAGI in the germline V gene. The CDR3 covers 14 residues. Trimming took off 8 bases at V and 4 bases at J, with 18 bases between the two ends. The CDR3 reads CASDRNGGRYEQYF. CDR3 DNA sequence: TGTGCCAGCGACCGCAACGGGGGGCGTTACGAGCAGTACTTC.